Ten or more counts support the clone carrying this T cell receptor beta chain. What it recognizes is unknown. Preparation of TCR beta libraries was done by quantitative 5'-RACE with molecular barcodes. TCRdb itself ran the 5' RACE reads through MiXCR, one entry per CDR3 protein. The repertoire holds roughly 160,000 distinct CDR3 sequences, with about 9.9% as singletons. These data are taken from a study of CD8 T cells in ankylosing spondylitis. The CDR3 totals 14 residues. Per the germline V gene, CDR1 is DFQATT and CDR2 is SNEGSKA (reference sequence). Germline trimming cut 5 bases from V and 4 bases from J; bases unmatched to any gene: 6. Regarding the study as a whole: Clones that were linked to disease were CD8+ and were relatively rare in peripheral blood. Before this, some motif variants had been reported in reactive arthritis synovial fluid and blood. Enrichment of disease-linked clones was reportedly significant in matched ankylosing spondylitis synovial fluid.

The specimen sequenced was blood, either unsorted or a sorted T cell fraction (not recorded which). The receptor comes from a male donor with ankylosing spondylitis or in good health (not recorded which). The chain combines TRBV20-1 with TRBJ2-5; 11 bases are a match to TRBD2. This CDR3 reads CSAPGLAAPETQYF. CDR3 nucleotide sequence: TGCAGTGCTCCGGGACTAGCGGCCCCAGAGACCCAGTACTTC.